What follows describes a single T cell receptor beta chain. Its antigen is unknown. The data were produced by immunoSEQ multiplex PCR, yet TCRdb's version contains in-frame clones alone and is incomplete. The data show approximately 150,000 clones, roughly 92% seen once. These data come from a study of T cell responses to AZD1222 COVID-19 vaccine. Overall study results and limits: Reportedly, nearly half of unique spike TCRs recognized epitopes outside B.1.351/B.1.1.7 mutations. Among vaccine-associated CD4 TCRs, coverage spanned spike, with dominance at 160-218 and 743-854.

V shed 6 bases and J 4 bases; nucleotides not matched to a gene: 9. The V gene's germline CDR1 is LNHDA and CDR2 SQIVND (reference sequence). The CDR3 runs to 15 residues. The sequence was collected from an adult who received the AZD1222 COVID-19 vaccine. The chain has TRBV19 and TRBJ1-2; TRBD1 agrees at 9 bases. The sequencing used peripheral blood, collected 28 days after the second AZD1222 dose. As DNA, the CDR3 is TGTGCCAGTAGGGCAACAGGGGGCACCAGCTATGGCTACACCTTC. Amino acid sequence: CASRATGGTSYGYTF.